A single sample is the source of the 10 T cell receptor beta chains below, sequenced in a study of blood T cell repertoires in COVID-19 (dated by TCRdb to the early 2020s). Libraries were prepared through the immunoSEQ multiplex PCR assay. The table was pulled from immuneACCESS by TCRdb, which kept in-frame rearrangements only. Such tables lose some clones; where checked, under half of the loss comes from unresolved V genes, and the rest has no known cause. The sample contains 150,000 to 250,000 clones, 70% to 80% of them found a single time. The top ten hold around 5.9% of the sample. Material: peripheral blood. These receptor sequences come from a woman aged 40 to 50 with COVID-19, enrolled during active disease.

J is TRBJ1-3 and V is TRBV18, with TRBD1 as a possible D gene (6 bases). CDR3 length: 16 amino acids. V lost 3 bases and J 8 bases, leaving 20 bases between the germline ends. Germline-derived CDR1 and CDR2 are KGHSH and LQKENI. CDR3 DNA sequence: TGTGCCAGCTCACCTACCAACAGGGCCCAGGGCGACACCATATATTTT. Its translation: CASSPTNRAQGDTIYF.

This clone was counted a single time. V usage is TRBV6-5 and J usage is TRBJ1-1; the match to TRBD1 covers 9 bases. The CDR3 length is 14 residues. Germline V gene data show CDR1 as MNHEY and CDR2 as SVGAGI. Unmatched junction bases numbered 8, after V lost 5 bases and J lost 7 bases. This chain's CDR3 is CASSNDYRGLEAFF. The CDR3 DNA sequence: TGTGCCAGCAGTAACGACTACAGGGGGCTTGAAGCTTTCTTT.

The chain carries TRBV4-2 and TRBJ1-1; 7 bases line up with TRBD1. Germline assignment: CDR1 LGHNA and CDR2 YNFKEQ. The CDR3 runs to 16 residues. With V trimmed by 0 bases and J by 5 bases, 9 bases remained unmatched. CDR3 sequence reads: CASSQDLGTVGTEAFF. Here the CDR3 DNA reads TGTGCCAGCAGCCAAGATTTAGGGACAGTTGGGACTGAAGCTTTCTTT.

The table lists this clone with a count of one. The chain couples TRBV7-2 to TRBJ1-3; the match to TRBD1 covers 8 bases. J was trimmed by 4 bases and V by 3 bases; bases with no gene match: 2. The CDR3 runs 14 residues. The V gene's germline CDR1 is SGHTA and CDR2 FQGNSA. The CDR3 nucleotides are TGTGCCAGCAGCTTCAGGGGGCGAGGAAACACCATATATTTT. Its protein is CASSFRGRGNTIYF.

The genes are TRBV19 and TRBJ2-2; possible D gene TRBD2, 6 bases. Germline V lookup: CDR1 LNHDA, CDR2 SQIVND (reference sequence). V was cut by 4 bases and J by 4 bases, with 10 bases left in between. The CDR3 runs to 14 residues. CDR3 in amino acids: CASSKGLITGELFF. The DNA for the CDR3 is TGTGCCAGTAGTAAGGGACTCATCACCGGGGAGCTGTTTTTT.

The V call is TRBV5-6, the J call TRBJ1-1, with D perhaps TRBD1 (6 bases). Germline loops: CDR1 SGHDT, CDR2 YYEEEE. CDR3 size: 13 residues. Trimming shortened V by 4 bases and J by 0 bases, and 7 bases separated the two germline ends. CDR3 nucleotide sequence: TGTGCCAGCAGCGGGACATTGAACACTGAAGCTTTCTTT. Protein product: CASSGTLNTEAFF.

The table lists this clone with a count of one. CDR3 DNA: TGTGCCAGCAGTCGGCGGGGGGTGGACACTGAAGCTTTCTTT. Translating it yields CASSRRGVDTEAFF. This sequence joins TRBV2 and TRBJ1-1; TRBD1 might be the D (5 bases). V was trimmed by 5 bases and J by 3 bases, leaving 13 bases between them. The CDR3 is made up of 14 amino acids. The germline V gene encodes CDR1 SNHLY and CDR2 FYNNEI.

This chain links TRBV7-3 with TRBJ2-1, with D maybe TRBD1 (6 bases). V lost 2 bases, J lost 5 bases, and 13 bases lay in between. Germline-derived CDR1 and CDR2 are SGHTA and FQGTGA. The CDR3 extends over 15 amino acids. The CDR3 sequence: CASSLGGTAHNEQFF. CDR3 bases: TGTGCCAGCAGCTTAGGGGGCACCGCACACAATGAGCAGTTCTTC.

The chain has TRBV2 and TRBJ2-7; no firm D call. Germline V lookup: CDR1 SNHLY, CDR2 FYNNEI. This CDR3 spans 12 amino acids. Trimming shortened V by 5 bases and J by 5 bases, and 10 bases separated the two germline ends. This chain's CDR3 is CASSKESNEQYF. CDR3 DNA sequence: TGTGCCAGCAGTAAAGAATCTAACGAGCAGTACTTC.

The V call is TRBV15, the J call TRBJ2-7; 10 bases are shared with TRBD1. Losses at the gene ends were 2 bases for V and 3 bases for J; bases not matched to a gene: 7. Germline V gene data show CDR1 as LNHNV and CDR2 as YYDKDF (reference sequence). The CDR3 is made up of 16 amino acids. The CDR3 protein is CATSRNNGQGVYEQYF. CDR3 sequence (DNA): TGTGCCACCAGCAGAAACAACGGACAGGGGGTCTACGAGCAGTACTTC.